Included here is one T cell receptor (beta chain) sequence, with context. Its specificity is unknown. Clones were read by immunoSEQ multiplex PCR, and TCRdb kept only the in-frame ones, dropping some. The sample lists 140,000 to 150,000 clones, around 83% occurring once. This record comes from a study of T cell responses to AZD1222 COVID-19 vaccine. Study-wide findings and caveats: Only six or seven AZD1222 recipients tested seropositive at baseline. The study sampled repertoires only after the peak T cell response. Two AZD1222 doses significantly raised spike-specific TCR breadth and depth over controls.

The CDR3 has 13 amino acids. Trimming pared 2 bases from V and 8 bases from J, leaving 9 bases between. This receptor was obtained from an adult in good health. Sequencing used peripheral blood, obtained on day 0 of MenACWY control vaccination. The V gene is TRBV12-3 or TRBV12-4, the J gene TRBJ1-4; D is unresolved. CDR3 bases: TGTGCCAGCAGTTTAAATCGGGGAGAAAAACTGTTTTTT. Protein sequence: CASSLNRGEKLFF.